This is a list of T cell receptor beta chains from one sample in a study of blood T cell repertoires in COVID-19. Some clones are missing from TCRdb's copy, which holds only in-frame ones; the method was immunoSEQ multiplex PCR. The sample has around 230,000 clones, approximately 84% seen once. Sequenced input: PBMCs or T cells enriched from blood (not recorded which). These receptors were taken from a man in his forties who had recovered from COVID-19. The CDR3 runs from the conserved cysteine through the conserved F or W. Each record gives: CDR3 protein, CDR3 DNA, J gene, V gene, clone size, D gene. D genes are given only for firm matches. The size entry is marked missing in some rows and otherwise reads once, few, many or a size class.

CASSTTGGDTGELFF,TGTGCCAGCAGCACAACAGGAGGGGACACCGGGGAGCTGTTTTTT,TRBJ2-2,TRBV5-4,.,.
CASSFPGEFYGYTF,TGTGCCAGCAGTTTCCCAGGGGAGTTCTATGGCTACACCTTC,TRBJ1-2,TRBV28,.,.
CASSLTRTYEQYF,TGTGCCAGCAGTCTGACACGAACCTACGAGCAGTACTTC,TRBJ2-7,TRBV12-3/TRBV12-4,.,.
CASSWGGIAEAFF,TGTGCCAGCAGTTGGGGGGGCATCGCTGAAGCTTTCTTT,TRBJ1-1,TRBV6-2/TRBV6-3,few,.
CASSRTGVAEAFF,TGTGCCAGCAGTCGAACAGGGGTTGCTGAAGCTTTCTTT,TRBJ1-1,TRBV12-3/TRBV12-4,few,TRBD1
CASSFGGAVGYTF,TGTGCCAGCAGTTTTGGGGGGGCGGTTGGCTACACCTTC,TRBJ1-2,TRBV27,few,.
CASSPAGEQYF,TGTGCCTCTTCCCCGGCGGGGGAGCAGTACTTC,TRBJ2-7,TRBV30,.,.
CASSLGRENSPLHF,TGTGCCAGCAGCTTGGGACGGGAGAATTCACCCCTCCACTTT,TRBJ1-6,TRBV5-8,.,.
CASSPSVAGGSYEQYF,TGTGCCAGCTCACCAAGCGTAGCGGGAGGATCCTACGAGCAGTACTTC,TRBJ2-7,TRBV18,few,TRBD2
CASSLGQGVGSPLHF,TGTGCCAGCAGCTTAGGGCAGGGGGTTGGATCACCCCTCCACTTT,TRBJ1-6,TRBV7-2,.,TRBD1
CASSLFWVGQGNIQYF,TGTGCCAGCAGTTTATTCTGGGTGGGACAGGGAAACATTCAGTACTTC,TRBJ2-4,TRBV27,.,TRBD1
CASSPVSGANVLTF,TGCGCCAGCAGCCCAGTCAGTGGGGCCAACGTCCTGACTTTC,TRBJ2-6,TRBV4-3,.,.
CASSSGQGVEAFF,TGTGCCAGCAGTTCGGGACAGGGGGTTGAAGCTTTCTTT,TRBJ1-1,TRBV6-2/TRBV6-3,.,TRBD1
CASSFGGVRYEQFF,TGTGCCAGCAGCTTCGGGGGAGTTAGGTATGAGCAGTTCTTC,TRBJ2-1,TRBV11-2,few,.
CAISETGREKLFF,TGTGCCATCAGTGAAACAGGGAGAGAAAAACTGTTTTTT,TRBJ1-4,TRBV10-3,.,.